Listed below are T cell receptor beta chains from one sample, sequenced in a study of early T cells in non-severe SARS-CoV-2 infection. One entry per CDR3 protein, called by TCRdb with MiXCR from the 5' RACE reads. In the table there are around 80,000 distinct CDR3 sequences, roughly 13% of which are singletons. Sequencing was done on a sample of whole blood. Receptors originate from an adult who was a healthcare worker with PCR-confirmed SARS-CoV-2 infection or an uninfected control (not recorded which). The CDR3 runs from the conserved cysteine through the conserved F or W. The order of the fields is clone size, J gene, V gene, D gene, CDR3 DNA, CDR3 protein. D genes are given only for firm matches. Some rows have no size entry. The others give once, few or many, or a class for an expanded clone.

clone size: many
J gene: TRBJ2-4
V gene: TRBV20-1
D gene: TRBD2
CDR3 DNA: TGCAGTGCCGCTCGCGTGGGTAGCGGGAGGATTGGGGCGGCCAAAAACATTCAGTACTTC
CDR3 protein: CSAARVGSGRIGAAKNIQYF

clone size: many
J gene: TRBJ1-2
V gene: TRBV14
D gene: .
CDR3 DNA: TGTGCCAGCAGCCGTGGGGCCACGGGCTATGGCTACACCTTC
CDR3 protein: CASSRGATGYGYTF

clone size: few
J gene: TRBJ1-1
V gene: TRBV20-1
D gene: .
CDR3 DNA: TGCAGTGCTAGTCTGGGGAGCCCTATGAACACTGAAGCTTTCTTT
CDR3 protein: CSASLGSPMNTEAFF

clone size: few
J gene: TRBJ2-3
V gene: TRBV5-1
D gene: .
CDR3 DNA: TGCGCCAGCAGCTCCGGGACCCACAGCACAGATACGCAGTATTTT
CDR3 protein: CASSSGTHSTDTQYF

clone size: .
J gene: TRBJ2-7
V gene: TRBV4-1
D gene: TRBD2
CDR3 DNA: TGCGCCAGCGCAGGGCTAGCGGGGTTTAAGGAGCAGTACTTC
CDR3 protein: CASAGLAGFKEQYF

clone size: many
J gene: TRBJ2-7
V gene: TRBV2
D gene: .
CDR3 DNA: TGTGCCAGTGACCCGGAAAGCTCCTACGAGCAGTACTTC
CDR3 protein: CASDPESSYEQYF

clone size: many
J gene: TRBJ2-3
V gene: TRBV6-4
D gene: .
CDR3 DNA: TGTGCCAGCAGTAATGGTAGCACAGATACGCAGTATTTT
CDR3 protein: CASSNGSTDTQYF

clone size: .
J gene: TRBJ2-3
V gene: TRBV20-1
D gene: TRBD2
CDR3 DNA: TGCAGTGCTATAGGGAGGGCAGATACGCAGTATTTT
CDR3 protein: CSAIGRADTQYF

clone size: many
J gene: TRBJ1-5
V gene: TRBV19
D gene: TRBD1
CDR3 DNA: TGTGCCAGTAGTATAGGGCAGGGGGCAAATCAGCCCCAGCATTTT
CDR3 protein: CASSIGQGANQPQHF

clone size: .
J gene: TRBJ1-1
V gene: TRBV6-6
D gene: .
CDR3 DNA: TGTGCCAGCCGGGAGGGCGGGTACACTGAAGCTTTCTTT
CDR3 protein: CASREGGYTEAFF

clone size: .
J gene: TRBJ2-7
V gene: TRBV2
D gene: .
CDR3 DNA: TGTGCCAGCGGGCAGACCTACGAGCAGTACTTC
CDR3 protein: CASGQTYEQYF